This TCR beta chain derives from a study of blood T cell repertoires in COVID-19. The repertoire was sequenced with immunoSEQ multiplex PCR; TCRdb's copy has only in-frame clones and lacks some. The sample contains about 320,000 clones, around nine tenths of which appear only once. The CDR3 has 16 amino acids. The germline V gene has CDR1 ENHRY and CDR2 SYGVKD. The V and J ends lost 4 bases and 1 base, in that order; junction bases with no gene match: 4. The source is a young man who had recovered from COVID-19. J is TRBJ2-1 and V is TRBV10-3; 10 nucleotides agree with TRBD2. Sequenced material: PBMCs or T cells enriched from blood (not recorded which). The CDR3 loop reads CAISGGLARSYNEQFF. CDR3 in DNA: TGTGCCATCAGTGGGGGACTAGCGAGGTCCTACAATGAGCAGTTCTTC.